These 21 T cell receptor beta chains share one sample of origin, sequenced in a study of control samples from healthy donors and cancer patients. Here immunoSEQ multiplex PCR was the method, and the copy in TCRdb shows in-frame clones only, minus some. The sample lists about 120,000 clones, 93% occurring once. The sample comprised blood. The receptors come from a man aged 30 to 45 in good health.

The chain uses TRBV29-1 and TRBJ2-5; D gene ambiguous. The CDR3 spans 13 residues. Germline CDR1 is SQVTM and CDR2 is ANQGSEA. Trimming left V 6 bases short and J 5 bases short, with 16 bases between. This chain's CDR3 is CSVSQALGETQYF. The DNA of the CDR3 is TGCAGCGTAAGCCAGGCCTTGGGGGAGACCCAGTACTTC.

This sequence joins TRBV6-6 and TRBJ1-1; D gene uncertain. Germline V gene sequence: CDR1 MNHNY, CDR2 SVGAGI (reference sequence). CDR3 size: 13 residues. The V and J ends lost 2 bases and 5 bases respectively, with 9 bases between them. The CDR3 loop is CASSYNSRTEAFF. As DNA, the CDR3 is TGTGCCAGCAGTTACAATTCCCGAACTGAAGCTTTCTTT.

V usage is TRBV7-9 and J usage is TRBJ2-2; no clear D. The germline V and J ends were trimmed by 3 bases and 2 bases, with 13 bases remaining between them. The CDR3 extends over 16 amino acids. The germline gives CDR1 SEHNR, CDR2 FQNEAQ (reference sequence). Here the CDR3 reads CASSFQATRNTGELFF. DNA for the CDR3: TGTGCCAGCAGCTTCCAGGCAACCAGAAACACCGGGGAGCTGTTTTTT.

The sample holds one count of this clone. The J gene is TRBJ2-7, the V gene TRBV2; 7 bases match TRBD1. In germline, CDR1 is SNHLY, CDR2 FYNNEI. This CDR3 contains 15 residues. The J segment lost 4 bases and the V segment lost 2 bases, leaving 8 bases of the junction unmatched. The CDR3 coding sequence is TGTGCCAGCAGTGAATCATGGGGCAGGGGGTACGAGCAGTACGTC. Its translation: CASSESWGRGYEQYV.

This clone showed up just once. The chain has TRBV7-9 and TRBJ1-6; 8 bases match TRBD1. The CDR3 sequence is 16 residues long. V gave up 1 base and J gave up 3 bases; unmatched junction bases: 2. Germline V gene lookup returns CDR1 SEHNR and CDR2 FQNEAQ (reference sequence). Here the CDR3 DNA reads TGTGCCAGCAGCTTAGGGACAGGGCTCTATAATTCACCCCTCCACTTT. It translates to CASSLGTGLYNSPLHF.

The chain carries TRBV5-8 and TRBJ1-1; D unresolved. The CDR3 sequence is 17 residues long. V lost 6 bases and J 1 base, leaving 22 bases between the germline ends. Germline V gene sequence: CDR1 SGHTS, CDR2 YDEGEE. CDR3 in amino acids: CASIRVKRAEQNTEAFF. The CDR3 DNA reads TGTGCCAGCATCCGGGTAAAACGGGCCGAACAGAACACTGAAGCTTTCTTT. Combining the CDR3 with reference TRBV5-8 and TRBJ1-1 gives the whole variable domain EAGVTQSPTHLIKTRGQQATLRCSPISGHTSVYWYQQALGLGLQFLLWYDEGEERNRGNFPPRFSGRQFPNYSSELNVNALELEDSALYLCASIRVKRAEQNTEAFFGQGTRLTVV.

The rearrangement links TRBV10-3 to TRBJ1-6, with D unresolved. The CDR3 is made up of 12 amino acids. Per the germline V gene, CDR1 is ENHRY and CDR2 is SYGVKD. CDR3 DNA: TGTGGTGTGGGCGAAGCTAATTCACCCCTCCACTTT. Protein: CGVGEANSPLHF.

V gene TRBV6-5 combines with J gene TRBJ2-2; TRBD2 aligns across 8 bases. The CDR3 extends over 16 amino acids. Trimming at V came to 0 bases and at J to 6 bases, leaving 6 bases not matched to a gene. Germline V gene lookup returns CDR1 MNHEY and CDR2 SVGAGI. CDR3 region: CASSYSAGGRAGELFF. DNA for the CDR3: TGTGCCAGCAGTTACTCGGCGGGGGGACGCGCCGGGGAGCTGTTTTTT.

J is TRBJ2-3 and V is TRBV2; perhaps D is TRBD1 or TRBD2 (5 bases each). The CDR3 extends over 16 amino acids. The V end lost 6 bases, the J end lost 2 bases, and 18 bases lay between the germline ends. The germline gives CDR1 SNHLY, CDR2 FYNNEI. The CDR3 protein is CASRGTEDIFTDTQYF. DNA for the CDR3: TGTGCCAGCAGGGGGACGGAAGATATCTTCACAGATACGCAGTATTTT.

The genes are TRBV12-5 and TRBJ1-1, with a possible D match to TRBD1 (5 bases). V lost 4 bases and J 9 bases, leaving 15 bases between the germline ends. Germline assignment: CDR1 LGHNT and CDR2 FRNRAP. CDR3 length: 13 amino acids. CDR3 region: CASGSPGEGQAFF. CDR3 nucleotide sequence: TGTGCTAGTGGTTCCCCCGGGGAGGGACAAGCTTTCTTT.

The CDR3 DNA follows: TGTGCCAGCAGCGATACAGGCGGAGGGTACTTC. Its translation: CASSDTGGGYF. The rearrangement uses TRBV2 and TRBJ2-4, with D perhaps being TRBD1 or TRBD2 (5 bases each). This CDR3 is built from 11 residues. V lost 6 bases and J 15 bases, leaving 15 bases between the germline ends. Germline lookup yields CDR1 SNHLY and CDR2 FYNNEI.

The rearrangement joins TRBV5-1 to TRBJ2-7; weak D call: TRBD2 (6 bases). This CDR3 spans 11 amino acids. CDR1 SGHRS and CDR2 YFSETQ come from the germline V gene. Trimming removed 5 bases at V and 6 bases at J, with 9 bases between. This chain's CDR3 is CASRLGGEQYF. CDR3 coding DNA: TGCGCCAGCAGACTGGGGGGCGAGCAGTACTTC.

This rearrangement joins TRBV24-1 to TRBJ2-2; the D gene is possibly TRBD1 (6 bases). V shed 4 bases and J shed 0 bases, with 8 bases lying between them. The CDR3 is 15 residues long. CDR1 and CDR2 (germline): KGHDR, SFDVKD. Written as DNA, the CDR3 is TGTGCCACCAGTGAGTACAGGGCGAACACCGGGGAGCTGTTTTTT. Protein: CATSEYRANTGELFF.

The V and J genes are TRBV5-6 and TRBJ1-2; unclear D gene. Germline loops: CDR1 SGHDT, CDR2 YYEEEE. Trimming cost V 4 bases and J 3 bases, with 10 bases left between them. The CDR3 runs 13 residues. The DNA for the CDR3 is TGTGCCAGCAGCCCGTCCAGTTACTATGGCTACACCTTC. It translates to CASSPSSYYGYTF.

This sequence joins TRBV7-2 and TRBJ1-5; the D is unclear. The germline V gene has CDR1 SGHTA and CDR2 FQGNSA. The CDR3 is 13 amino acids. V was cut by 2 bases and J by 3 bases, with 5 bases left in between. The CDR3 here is CASSLLDNQPQHF. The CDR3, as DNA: TGTGCCAGCAGCTTATTGGACAATCAGCCCCAGCATTTT.

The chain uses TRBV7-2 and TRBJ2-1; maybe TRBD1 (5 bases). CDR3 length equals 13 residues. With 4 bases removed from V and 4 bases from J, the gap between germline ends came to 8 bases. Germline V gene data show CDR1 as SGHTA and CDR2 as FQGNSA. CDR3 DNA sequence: TGTGCCAGCAGCTCCCAGGGATACAATGAGCAGTTCTTC. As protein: CASSSQGYNEQFF.

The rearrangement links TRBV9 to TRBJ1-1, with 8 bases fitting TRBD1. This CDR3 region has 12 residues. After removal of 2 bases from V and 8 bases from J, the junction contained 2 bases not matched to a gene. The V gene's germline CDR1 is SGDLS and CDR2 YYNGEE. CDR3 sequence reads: CASSVWTGEAFF. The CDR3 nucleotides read TGTGCCAGCAGCGTGTGGACAGGGGAAGCTTTCTTT.

CDR3 in amino acids: CASSLSQNTEAFF. CDR3 nucleotide sequence: TGTGCCAGCAGTTTAAGCCAGAACACTGAAGCTTTCTTT. The chain carries TRBV12-3 or TRBV12-4 and TRBJ1-1; D call uncertain. Trimming stripped 2 bases from V and 1 base from J, with 5 bases between. The CDR3 runs 13 residues.

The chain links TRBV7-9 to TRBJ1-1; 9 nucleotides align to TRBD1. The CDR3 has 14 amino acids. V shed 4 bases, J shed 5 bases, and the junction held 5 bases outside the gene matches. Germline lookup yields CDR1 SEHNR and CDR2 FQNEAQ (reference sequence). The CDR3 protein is CASSSGTGRTEAFF. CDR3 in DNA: TGTGCCAGCAGCTCCGGGACAGGGAGGACTGAAGCTTTCTTT.

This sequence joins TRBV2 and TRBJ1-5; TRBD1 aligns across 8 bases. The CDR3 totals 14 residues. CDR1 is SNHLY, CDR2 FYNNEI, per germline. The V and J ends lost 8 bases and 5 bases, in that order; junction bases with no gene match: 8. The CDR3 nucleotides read TGTGCCAGCGGCCGACAGGGGCCCGATCAGCCCCAGCATTTT. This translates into CASGRQGPDQPQHF.

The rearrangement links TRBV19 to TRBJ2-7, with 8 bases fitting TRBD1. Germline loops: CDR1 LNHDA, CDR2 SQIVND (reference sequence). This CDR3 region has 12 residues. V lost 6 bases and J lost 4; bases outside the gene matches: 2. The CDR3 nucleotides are TGTGCCAGTAGCGGACAGGGATACGAGCAGTACTTC. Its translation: CASSGQGYEQYF.